This is a list of T cell receptor beta chains from one sample in a study of graft-versus-host responses after intestinal transplantation. These receptors have no known antigen. Sequencing used immunoSEQ multiplex PCR; TCRdb keeps in-frame clones, though not all of them. This sample has tens of thousands of clones, with 90% to 95% found just once. The sequenced sample was unstimulated CD8+ T cells sorted from spleen or lymph node cells, obtained before intestinal transplant. Receptor source: a human donor who received an intestinal transplant. CDR3s include the opening cysteine and the closing phenylalanine or tryptophan. A D gene is named only where the DNA matches it firmly. Where a row states a size, it is once, few, many or the class of an expanded clone; other rows omit it.

cdr3_aa cdr3_nt j_call clone_size d_call v_call
CASSSDRGHGYTF TGTGCCAGCAGTTCCGACAGGGGACATGGCTACACCTTC TRBJ1-2 NA TRBD1 TRBV27
CASSGGRGDTEAFF TGTGCCAGCAGTGGTGGCAGGGGGGACACTGAAGCTTTCTTT TRBJ1-1 NA TRBD1 TRBV2
CAWSVGGEATGELFF TGTGCCTGGAGTGTAGGAGGGGAGGCGACCGGGGAGCTGTTTTTT TRBJ2-2 NA NA TRBV30
CSVVRGTTDTQYF TGCAGCGTTGTTCGGGGAACTACAGATACGCAGTATTTT TRBJ2-3 few NA TRBV29-1
CASSDTGTPLHF TGTGCCAGCAGCGACACAGGGACACCCCTCCACTTT TRBJ1-6 NA NA TRBV11-2
CASSSPHSGGSSTDTQYF TGTGCCAGCAGCAGTCCTCACAGCGGGGGGAGTAGCACAGATACGCAGTATTTT TRBJ2-3 NA TRBD2 TRBV9
CASSFPGQTVSGANVLTF TGTGCCAGCAGCTTCCCCGGTCAAACCGTCTCTGGGGCCAACGTCCTGACTTTC TRBJ2-6 NA NA TRBV11-2
CATSRPRTSRGEQYF TGTGCCACCAGCAGACCGAGGACTAGCAGGGGTGAGCAGTACTTC TRBJ2-7 NA TRBD2 TRBV15
CASSLAPGTGNNEQFF TGTGCCAGCAGCTTGGCCCCCGGGACAGGGAACAATGAGCAGTTCTTC TRBJ2-1 NA TRBD1 TRBV7-9
CASGQGRIYEQYF TGTGCCAGCGGACAGGGGAGGATCTACGAGCAGTACTTC TRBJ2-7 NA TRBD1 TRBV11-2
CASSLGQEYGYTF TGTGCCAGCAGCTTGGGACAGGAGTATGGCTACACCTTC TRBJ1-2 once TRBD1 TRBV7-2
CASSQPTTGPQETQYF TGTGCCAGCAGCCAGCCCACAACAGGTCCACAAGAGACCCAGTACTTC TRBJ2-5 NA NA TRBV7-8
CASSEQGGDYGYTF TGTGCCAGCAGTGAACAAGGGGGGGACTATGGCTACACCTTC TRBJ1-2 NA NA TRBV2
CASGTLQETQYF TGTGCCTCCGGGACACTCCAAGAGACCCAGTACTTC TRBJ2-5 NA NA TRBV6-6
CASSLYQGANEQYF TGTGCCAGCAGCTTATACCAGGGGGCCAACGAGCAGTACTTC TRBJ2-7 NA TRBD1 TRBV7-9
CAWRGTSAPGYEQYF TGTGCCTGGAGAGGGACTAGCGCACCGGGGTACGAGCAGTACTTC TRBJ2-7 NA TRBD2 TRBV30
CASSFKGIPYEQYF TGTGCCAGCAGTTTTAAGGGGATCCCCTACGAGCAGTACTTC TRBJ2-7 NA NA TRBV6-5
CASSSGPPLSSYNSPLHF TGTGCCAGCAGCTCTGGGCCCCCCCTGAGCTCCTATAATTCACCCCTCCACTTT TRBJ1-6 NA NA TRBV7-2
CASTLPPPNSEARNTIYF TGTGCCAGCACCCTCCCCCCCCCAAACAGTGAAGCCCGAAACACCATATATTTT TRBJ1-3 NA NA TRBV5-6
CATSRVVWSADTQYF TGTGCCACCAGCAGAGTCGTATGGAGTGCAGATACGCAGTATTTT TRBJ2-3 once NA TRBV15
CASSQDIGARGNTVYF TGCGCCAGCAGCCAAGATATTGGGGCCCGTGGAAACACCGTATATTTT TRBJ1-3 NA NA TRBV4-1
CASSISAGKDEQFF TGTGCCAGTAGTATCTCGGCAGGGAAGGATGAGCAGTTCTTC TRBJ2-1 NA NA TRBV19
CASSQTVNTEAFF TGCGCCAGCAGCCAAACAGTGAACACTGAAGCTTTCTTT TRBJ1-1 few NA TRBV4-3
CATKGEGTGELFF TGTGCCACCAAAGGCGAGGGCACCGGGGAGCTGTTTTTT TRBJ2-2 NA NA TRBV15
CASSGQGVREQYF TGTGCCAGCAGTGGACAGGGGGTGAGGGAGCAGTACTTC TRBJ2-7 NA TRBD1 TRBV6-6
CASSVNRADGYTF TGTGCCAGCAGTGTGAACAGGGCCGACGGCTACACCTTC TRBJ1-2 NA NA TRBV6-1
CASSSNQGYEQYF TGTGCCAGCAGTTCAAACCAGGGTTACGAGCAGTACTTC TRBJ2-7 NA NA TRBV27
CASRQLGQGYEQYF TGTGCCAGCAGACAACTCGGACAGGGCTACGAGCAGTACTTC TRBJ2-7 NA TRBD1 TRBV11-2
CASSLRDSQETQYF TGTGCCAGCAGCTTACGGGACTCCCAAGAGACCCAGTACTTC TRBJ2-5 NA NA TRBV7-9
CASRKTSGNTGELFF TGTGCCAGCAGGAAAACTAGCGGTAACACCGGGGAGCTGTTTTTT TRBJ2-2 once TRBD2 TRBV2
CASSLEGLAGGPRDEQFF TGTGCCAGCAGCTTGGAAGGCCTAGCGGGGGGCCCTAGGGATGAGCAGTTCTTC TRBJ2-1 NA TRBD2 TRBV5-5
CASREGASTPDTQYF TGTGCCAGCAGAGAGGGGGCTAGCACCCCAGATACGCAGTATTTT TRBJ2-3 NA TRBD1 TRBV25-1
CASTACEETQYF TGCGCCAGTACCGCGTGTGAGGAGACCCAGTACTTC TRBJ2-5 NA NA TRBV10-1
CASSKAGTGTDTQYF TGTGCCAGCAGCAAAGCTGGGACTGGCACAGATACGCAGTATTTT TRBJ2-3 NA NA TRBV21-1
CASSLGTGGNQPQHF TGTGCCAGCAGTTTAGGAACAGGGGGCAATCAGCCCCAGCATTTT TRBJ1-5 once TRBD1 TRBV27
CASSLDAGGLNEQFF TGTGCCAGCAGCTTAGATGCGGGGGGGCTCAATGAGCAGTTCTTC TRBJ2-1 NA TRBD2 TRBV7-8
CASSLERALYEQYF TGTGCCAGCAGCTTGGAGAGGGCGTTATACGAGCAGTACTTC TRBJ2-7 NA NA TRBV5-5
CASSLGLAGGRYEQYF TGTGCCAGCAGCTTAGGGCTAGCGGGGGGACGCTACGAGCAGTACTTC TRBJ2-7 NA TRBD2 TRBV13
CSVEARDRVGYTF TGCAGCGTTGAAGCCCGGGACAGGGTTGGCTACACCTTC TRBJ1-2 NA TRBD1 TRBV29-1
CASSEPTGGVYGYTF TGTGCCAGCAGTGAACCAACAGGGGGAGTCTATGGCTACACCTTC TRBJ1-2 once TRBD1 TRBV25-1
CASSVGSPGGRSPLHF TGTGCCAGCAGCGTAGGTTCCCCAGGGGGCCGTTCACCCCTCCACTTT TRBJ1-6 NA TRBD1 TRBV9
CASSLEQGVPFF TGTGCCAGCAGCTTGGAGCAGGGGGTCCCTTTCTTT TRBJ1-1 NA TRBD1 TRBV5-4
CATQFIPLVYGYTF TGTGCCACCCAGTTTATCCCTCTAGTCTATGGCTACACCTTC TRBJ1-2 once NA TRBV27
CASSLVKLIYGYTF TGTGCCAGCAGCTTGGTTAAGCTTATCTATGGCTACACCTTC TRBJ1-2 NA NA TRBV5-8
CASSYSGRGDTQYF TGTGCCAGCAGTTACTCAGGTCGGGGAGATACGCAGTATTTT TRBJ2-3 NA NA TRBV6-5
CASSASGTGNYNEQFF TGTGCCAGCAGTGCGTCCGGGACAGGGAACTACAATGAGCAGTTCTTC TRBJ2-1 few TRBD1 TRBV6-1
CASSEGLGGPQETQYF TGTGCCAGCAGCGAAGGACTAGGGGGACCCCAAGAGACCCAGTACTTC TRBJ2-5 NA NA TRBV7-6
CASSLGGDWFDIQYF TGTGCCAGCAGCCTCGGGGGTGATTGGTTTGACATTCAGTACTTC TRBJ2-4 once NA TRBV11-3
CASSITGGDAEAFF TGTGCCAGCAGCATTACAGGGGGCGATGCTGAAGCTTTCTTT TRBJ1-1 NA TRBD1 TRBV7-6
CASSLETGLAGVKGDTQYF TGTGCCAGCAGCTTAGAGACCGGACTAGCGGGGGTGAAAGGAGATACGCAGTATTTT TRBJ2-3 NA TRBD2 TRBV11-3
CASSPTGYEQYF TGTGCCAGCAGCCCGACAGGCTACGAGCAGTACTTC TRBJ2-7 NA NA TRBV5-5
CATRTGGTEAFF TGTGCCACACGGACAGGGGGCACTGAAGCTTTCTTT TRBJ1-1 NA TRBD1 TRBV6-1
CASSEDRINQPQHF TGTGCCAGCAGTGAAGACAGAATCAATCAGCCCCAGCATTTT TRBJ1-5 NA NA TRBV2
CASSLEYSDSFSYEQYF TGTGCCAGCAGCTTAGAGTACTCAGACAGTTTCTCCTACGAGCAGTACTTC TRBJ2-7 NA NA TRBV7-2
CASSYSVGYEQYF TGTGCCAGCAGTTACTCCGTCGGCTACGAGCAGTACTTC TRBJ2-7 NA NA TRBV6-5
CASSSVGGTEEQYF TGTGCCAGCAGCTCAGTAGGGGGAACTGAGGAGCAGTACTTC TRBJ2-7 NA NA TRBV13
CASLRGINQPQHF TGCGCCAGCTTGAGAGGGATCAATCAGCCCCAGCATTTT TRBJ1-5 NA NA TRBV10-1
CASSRGTVTSYEQYF TGTGCCAGCAGCAGAGGGACAGTAACCTCCTACGAGCAGTACTTC TRBJ2-7 NA NA TRBV21-1
CASSGGQGYEQYF TGCGCCAGCAGTGGGGGACAGGGGTACGAGCAGTACTTC TRBJ2-7 few TRBD1 TRBV10-1
CASSQGALSNSPLHF TGCGCCAGCAGCCAAGGGGCCCTAAGTAATTCACCCCTCCACTTT TRBJ1-6 NA NA TRBV4-3